This T cell receptor beta chain was sequenced during a study of tumor-infiltrating lymphocytes in localized non-small cell lung cancer. This clone was picked up one time. Clones were sequenced by immunoSEQ multiplex PCR, and TCRdb holds only the in-frame ones, with some missing. The repertoire holds about 2,700 clones, with 60% to 80% as singletons. There are 15 residues in the CDR3. Germline loops: CDR1 SGHRS, CDR2 YFSETQ. Trimming removed 0 bases from V and 0 bases from J, with 7 bases in between. Sequencing input: uninvolved lung tissue not adjacent to the tumor. This rearrangement joins TRBV5-1 to TRBJ2-1, with D unclear. The receptor was isolated from a human donor with non-small cell lung cancer. The CDR3 spells CASSLASSSYNEQFF. DNA for the CDR3: TGCGCCAGCAGCTTGGCCTCGAGCTCCTACAATGAGCAGTTCTTC.